These 5 T cell receptor beta chains share one sample of origin, sequenced in a study of blood T cell repertoires in COVID-19. Sequencing was performed with immunoSEQ multiplex PCR; in TCRdb, only in-frame clones are kept and a portion is missing. The table includes roughly 230,000 clones, 75% to 85% detected once. The sequenced sample consisted of peripheral blood. These TCRs come from a woman aged 45-65 years with acute or convalescent COVID-19.

The sample holds a few counts of this clone. V and J are TRBV14 and TRBJ1-1, with D unclear. Germline V CDR1 and CDR2: SGHDN, FVKESK. The length of the CDR3 is 16 residues. With 3 bases removed from V and 0 bases from J, the gap between germline ends came to 14 bases. The CDR3 loop reads CASSQSGRLMNTEAFF. The CDR3 DNA follows: TGTGCCAGCAGCCAGTCGGGGAGGTTAATGAACACTGAAGCTTTCTTT. Full variable domain (outside the CDR3, taken from reference TRBV14 and TRBJ1-1): EAGVTQFPSHSVIEKGQTVTLRCDPISGHDNLYWYRRVMGKEIKFLLHFVKESKQDESGMPNNRFLAERTGGTYSTLKVQPAELEDSGVYFCASSQSGRLMNTEAFFGQGTRLTVV.

The chain employs TRBV21-1 and TRBJ1-2. TRBV21-1 represents a pseudogene. The CDR3 is made up of 17 amino acids. The CDR3 bases are TGTGCCAGCCTGCTTCCTGGGAGAAGGCTCCAGCGGTATGGCTACACCTTC. Its protein product is CASLLPGRRLQRYGYTF.

V is TRBV2 and J is TRBJ2-7; TRBD1 matches 8 bases. The germline V gene has CDR1 SNHLY and CDR2 FYNNEI. The trim removed 6 bases at V and 7 bases at J, leaving 11 bases unmatched. The CDR3 sequence is 14 residues long. DNA of the CDR3: TGTGCCAGCAGCCCCGGACAGGGCCGTTGGGAGCAGTACTTC. Translation gives CASSPGQGRWEQYF. Full variable domain (remainder filled in from reference TRBV2 and TRBJ2-7): EPEVTQTPSHQVTQMGQEVILRCVPISNHLYFYWYRQILGQKVEFLVSFYNNEISEKSEIFDDQFSVERPDGSNFTLKIRSTKLEDSAMYFCASSPGQGRWEQYFGPGTRLTVT.

The chain employs TRBV14 and TRBJ1-1; D call uncertain. Trimming removed 1 base from V and 5 bases from J, with 11 bases in between. The CDR3 length is 14 residues. The germline V gene encodes CDR1 SGHDN and CDR2 FVKESK. CDR3 amino acids: CASSQGSYGTEAFF. The CDR3 region has the DNA TGTGCCAGCAGCCAAGGTAGTTACGGGACTGAAGCTTTCTTT. Drawing the rest from reference TRBV14 and TRBJ1-1, the complete variable domain is EAGVTQFPSHSVIEKGQTVTLRCDPISGHDNLYWYRRVMGKEIKFLLHFVKESKQDESGMPNNRFLAERTGGTYSTLKVQPAELEDSGVYFCASSQGSYGTEAFFGQGTRLTVV.

This sequence joins TRBV28 and TRBJ1-3; 7 bases agree with TRBD1. The germline CDR1 and CDR2 sequences are MDHEN and SYDVKM. V lost 6 bases and J lost 4; bases outside the gene matches: 6. The CDR3 extends over 14 amino acids. The DNA for the CDR3 is TGTGCCAGCAGCGCAACAGGGGTCGGAAACACCATATATTTT. Residues: CASSATGVGNTIYF.